These 21 T cell receptor beta chains share one sample of origin, sequenced in a study of blood T cell repertoires in COVID-19 (dated by TCRdb to 2020 to 2021). To prepare the library, the immunoSEQ multiplex PCR assay was applied. The table was pulled from immuneACCESS by TCRdb, which kept in-frame rearrangements only. Such tables lose some clones; where checked, under half of the loss comes from unresolved V genes, and the rest has no known cause. The sample table contains some 260,000 clones; only one count was recorded for more than 75% of them. The ten largest clones add up to over 1.5% of the sample. Sequencing was carried out using PBMCs or T cells enriched from blood (not recorded which). The receptors here all came from a man aged 40-55 years who had recovered from COVID-19.

The chain has TRBV30 and TRBJ1-2; the D gene is possibly TRBD1 (5 bases). Germline CDR1 reads GTSNPN; CDR2 reads SVGIG (reference sequence). The CDR3 sequence is 14 residues long. The V gene lost 2 bases and the J gene lost 0 bases, with 10 bases spanning the gap. The CDR3 DNA is TGTGCCTGGAGTAGGGGAGGTCCTAACTATGGCTACACCTTC. Translation gives CAWSRGGPNYGYTF.

This chain joins TRBV7-2 and TRBJ1-3; maybe TRBD1 (6 bases). V lost 5 bases, J lost 2 bases, and 13 bases lay in between. This CDR3 contains 15 residues. Germline-derived CDR1 and CDR2 are SGHTA and FQGNSA. DNA of the CDR3: TGTGCCAGCAGCCCGACGGGGGGCGCTGGAAACACCATATATTTT. This gives the protein CASSPTGGAGNTIYF.

The V call is TRBV27, the J call TRBJ1-5; TRBD1 is a possible D gene (6 bases). Trimming removed 5 bases from V and 0 bases from J, with 17 bases in between. Germline V gene sequence: CDR1 MNHEY, CDR2 SMNVEV (reference sequence). The CDR3 spans 17 residues. Here the CDR3 reads CASSPITDRNSNQPQHF. CDR3 coding DNA: TGTGCCAGCAGTCCTATTACGGACAGAAATAGCAATCAGCCCCAGCATTTT.

This chain connects TRBV27 to TRBJ1-4; TRBD1 agrees at 8 bases. Germline values: CDR1 MNHEY, CDR2 SMNVEV (reference sequence). V lost 6 bases to trimming and J lost 8 bases; unmatched junction nucleotides: 8. The CDR3 contains 14 residues. The CDR3 region is CASREDREGEKLFF. As DNA, the CDR3 is TGTGCCAGCAGAGAGGACAGGGAAGGAGAAAAACTGTTTTTT. The full variable domain, in which reference TRBV27 and TRBJ1-4 provide the parts outside the CDR3, is EAQVTQNPRYLITVTGKKLTVTCSQNMNHEYMSWYRQDPGLGLRQIYYSMNVEVTDKGDVPEGYKVSRKEKRNFPLILESPSPNQTSLYFCASREDREGEKLFFGSGTQLSVL.

The gene calls are TRBV7-2 and TRBJ1-6, with TRBD1 matching 9 bases. J gave up 7 bases and V 5 bases, and 6 bases lay outside the gene matches. Per germline, CDR1 SGHTA and CDR2 FQGNSA. This CDR3 is 15 amino acids long. The CDR3 DNA reads TGTGCCAGCAGCGCGGGACAGGGAGGCAATTCACCCCTCCACTTT. This sequence encodes CASSAGQGGNSPLHF.

The chain carries TRBV5-1 and TRBJ1-6; 7 positions match TRBD1. The CDR3 consists of 15 residues. V lost 1 base and J lost 5; bases outside the gene matches: 3. The germline gives CDR1 SGHRS, CDR2 YFSETQ. CDR3 residues: CASSLWDSDNSPLHF. CDR3 nucleotides: TGCGCCAGCAGCTTGTGGGACAGTGATAATTCACCCCTCCACTTT. The variable domain in full, completed from reference TRBV5-1 and TRBJ1-6, reads KAGVTQTPRYLIKTRGQQVTLSCSPISGHRSVSWYQQTPGQGLQFLFEYFSETQRNKGNFPGRFSGRQFSNSRSEMNVSTLELGDSALYLCASSLWDSDNSPLHFGNGTRLTVT.

This sequence joins TRBV4-1 and TRBJ1-1; 7 nucleotides match TRBD1. V shed 4 bases, J shed 5 bases, and the junction held 10 bases outside the gene matches. Germline V CDR1 and CDR2: MGHRA, YSYEKL. This CDR3 is built from 15 residues. This CDR3 reads CASSPSNRGWTEAFF. DNA for the CDR3: TGCGCCAGCAGCCCAAGTAACAGGGGTTGGACTGAAGCTTTCTTT.

The V and J genes are TRBV9 and TRBJ1-4; 7 bases align to TRBD1. This CDR3 region has 13 residues. CDR1 SGDLS and CDR2 YYNGEE come from the germline V gene. The V and J ends lost 6 bases and 8 bases, in that order; junction bases with no gene match: 7. CDR3 DNA sequence: TGTGCCAGCAACCGGGACAGAGGGGAAAAACTGTTTTTT. This gives the protein CASNRDRGEKLFF.

The rearrangement links TRBV18 to TRBJ2-3, with 8 bases fitting TRBD2. The CDR3 has 18 amino acids. Losses at the gene ends were 6 bases for V and 1 base for J; bases not matched to a gene: 15. Germline V CDR1 and CDR2: KGHSH, LQKENI. The CDR3 bases are TGTGCCAGCTCCCGTGGGAGCGGGGGCCCCTGGGGCACAGATACGCAGTATTTT. Translated: CASSRGSGGPWGTDTQYF.

The J gene is TRBJ1-6, the V gene TRBV6-1, with unresolved D. Trimming removed 1 base from V and 2 bases from J, with 6 bases in between. Germline assignment: CDR1 MNHNS and CDR2 SASEGT. The CDR3 has 15 residues. The DNA of the CDR3 is TGTGCCAGCAGTGAAGGTCTACCCTATAATTCACCCCTCCACTTT. It specifies CASSEGLPYNSPLHF.

The chain has TRBV5-4 and TRBJ2-7; weak D call: TRBD1 (6 bases). Between the trimmed V and J ends, which lost 5 bases and 2 bases, there was a span of 14 bases. Per germline, CDR1 SGHNT and CDR2 YYREEE (reference sequence). The CDR3 is 14 amino acids. The CDR3 here is CASRPGQGTYEQYF. The DNA for the CDR3 is TGTGCCAGCAGGCCGGGACAAGGGACCTACGAGCAGTACTTC.

The DNA for the CDR3 is TGTGCCAGCAGCCGATCGACAGGCCTATCAGGAGGGGAGCTGTTTTTT. Protein product: CASSRSTGLSGGELFF. The V gene is TRBV7-6, the J gene TRBJ2-2, with D possibly TRBD1 on 6 matching bases. V was clipped by 5 bases and J by 8 bases, with 21 bases between them. This CDR3 region has 16 residues. Germline loops: CDR1 SGHVS, CDR2 FNYEAQ.

The rearrangement uses TRBV1 and TRBJ2-1; the table's D call, TRBD2, has no DNA check behind it. TRBV1 is a listed pseudogene. The CDR3 consists of 15 residues. This chain's CDR3 is CTSRVLAGENNEQFF. DNA for the CDR3: TGCACCAGCCGGGTACTAGCGGGAGAGAACAATGAGCAGTTCTTC.

The chain is built from TRBV19 and TRBJ1-2; 8 nucleotides align to TRBD1. The length of the CDR3 is 14 residues. Trimming at V came to 5 bases and at J to 4 bases, leaving 6 bases not matched to a gene. The germline gives CDR1 LNHDA, CDR2 SQIVND (reference sequence). The CDR3, as DNA: TGTGCCAGTAGTGCTCAGGGGGCTTCCTATGGCTACACCTTC. Translation: CASSAQGASYGYTF.

The chain couples TRBV4-2 to TRBJ1-5; maybe TRBD1 (5 bases). The germline V and J ends were trimmed by 0 bases and 9 bases, with 9 bases remaining between them. From germline, CDR1 is LGHNA and CDR2 YNFKEQ. This CDR3 contains 13 residues. The CDR3 bases are TGTGCCAGCAGCCAAGAGGGGGGAGGGCCCCAGCATTTT. Translation gives CASSQEGGGPQHF.

Only a few counts were recorded for this clone. The chain recombines TRBV19 with TRBJ1-1; D not resolved. The CDR3 contains 14 residues. The germline V and J ends were trimmed by 7 bases and 1 base, with 13 bases remaining between them. Germline lookup yields CDR1 LNHDA and CDR2 SQIVND (reference sequence). The CDR3 loop is CASINTESNTEAFF. CDR3 DNA sequence: TGTGCCAGTATTAACACCGAATCGAACACTGAAGCTTTCTTT.

The CDR3 region is CAWAWDSSYEQYF. CDR3 in DNA: TGTGCCTGGGCGTGGGACAGCTCCTACGAGCAGTACTTC. The gene calls are TRBV30 and TRBJ2-7, with 7 bases that match TRBD1. Germline assignment: CDR1 GTSNPN and CDR2 SVGIG (reference sequence). The CDR3 sequence is 13 residues long. V lost 5 bases and J lost 0; bases outside the gene matches: 4.

This clone was observed once. V is TRBV4-1 and J is TRBJ2-4; 7 nucleotides match TRBD2. CDR1 is MGHRA, CDR2 YSYEKL, per germline. The CDR3 loop spans 16 amino acids. J lost 1 base, V lost 3 bases, and 6 bases had no gene match. The CDR3 coding sequence is TGCGCCAGCAGCCAGTCCTCCGGGGGGGCCAAAAACATTCAGTACTTC. Protein: CASSQSSGGAKNIQYF.

The chain recombines TRBV2 with TRBJ2-7, with D maybe TRBD1 (5 bases). Per the germline V gene, CDR1 is SNHLY and CDR2 is FYNNEI. With 7 bases removed from V and 5 bases from J, the gap between germline ends came to 15 bases. The CDR3 is made up of 13 amino acids. The CDR3 region is CASKAQGYDEQYF. DNA for the CDR3: TGTGCCAGCAAAGCCCAGGGCTATGACGAGCAGTACTTC. Combining the CDR3 with reference TRBV2 and TRBJ2-7 gives the whole variable domain EPEVTQTPSHQVTQMGQEVILRCVPISNHLYFYWYRQILGQKVEFLVSFYNNEISEKSEIFDDQFSVERPDGSNFTLKIRSTKLEDSAMYFCASKAQGYDEQYFGPGTRLTVT.

This clone showed up just a few times. The chain recombines TRBV27 with TRBJ1-2; D possibly corresponds to TRBD1 (6 bases). Germline V CDR1 and CDR2: MNHEY, SMNVEV (reference sequence). The germline V and J ends were trimmed by 6 bases and 8 bases, with 19 bases remaining between them. The CDR3 totals 14 residues. The CDR3 nucleotides are TGTGCCAGCAGATTAGGGGGGGCCCCTAACGGCTACACCTTC. Amino acids: CASRLGGAPNGYTF.

The V call is TRBV19, the J call TRBJ2-1, with 11 bases aligning to TRBD2. Germline-derived CDR1 and CDR2 are LNHDA and SQIVND (reference sequence). V was clipped by 5 bases and J by 9 bases; unmatched bases: 6. CDR3 length equals 14 residues. In nucleotides, the CDR3 is TGTGCCAGTAGTGTTAGCGGGGGGGGTAGTGAGCAGTTCTTC. It specifies CASSVSGGGSEQFF.